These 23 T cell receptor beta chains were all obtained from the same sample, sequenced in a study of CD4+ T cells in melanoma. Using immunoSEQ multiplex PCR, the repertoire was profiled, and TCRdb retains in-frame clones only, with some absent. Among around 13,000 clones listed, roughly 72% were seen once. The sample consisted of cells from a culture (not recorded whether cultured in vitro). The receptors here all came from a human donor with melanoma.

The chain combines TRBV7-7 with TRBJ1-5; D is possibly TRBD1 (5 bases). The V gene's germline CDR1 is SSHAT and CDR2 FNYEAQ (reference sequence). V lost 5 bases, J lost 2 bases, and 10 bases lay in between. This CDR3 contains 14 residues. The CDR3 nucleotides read TGTGCCAGCAGCGCAGGGTATGGCAATCAGCCCCAGCATTTT. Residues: CASSAGYGNQPQHF. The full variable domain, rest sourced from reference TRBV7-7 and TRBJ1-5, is GAGVSQSPRYKVTKRGQDVTLRCDPISSHATLYWYQQALGQGPEFLTYFNYEAQPDKSGLPSDRFSAERPEGSISTLTIQRTEQRDSAMYRCASSAGYGNQPQHFGDGTRLSIL.

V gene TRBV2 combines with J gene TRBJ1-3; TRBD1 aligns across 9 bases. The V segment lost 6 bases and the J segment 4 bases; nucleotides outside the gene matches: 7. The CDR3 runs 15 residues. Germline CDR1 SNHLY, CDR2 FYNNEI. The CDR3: CASSEQGAIGNTIYF. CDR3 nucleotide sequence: TGTGCCAGCAGCGAACAGGGGGCAATAGGAAACACCATATATTTT.

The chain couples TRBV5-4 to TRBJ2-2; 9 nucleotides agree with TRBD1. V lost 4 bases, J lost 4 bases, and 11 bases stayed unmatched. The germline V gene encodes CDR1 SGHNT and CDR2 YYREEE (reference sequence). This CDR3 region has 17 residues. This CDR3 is CASSPTTGGVGTGELFF. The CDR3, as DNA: TGTGCCAGCAGCCCCACGACAGGGGGGGTTGGCACCGGGGAGCTGTTTTTT.

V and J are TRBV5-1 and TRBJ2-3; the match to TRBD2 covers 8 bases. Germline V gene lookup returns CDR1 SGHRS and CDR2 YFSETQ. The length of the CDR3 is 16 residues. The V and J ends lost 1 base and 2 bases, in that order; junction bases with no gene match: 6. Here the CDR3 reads CASSLNSGVSTDTQYF. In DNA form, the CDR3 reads TGCGCCAGCAGCTTGAATAGCGGGGTTTCCACAGATACGCAGTATTTT.

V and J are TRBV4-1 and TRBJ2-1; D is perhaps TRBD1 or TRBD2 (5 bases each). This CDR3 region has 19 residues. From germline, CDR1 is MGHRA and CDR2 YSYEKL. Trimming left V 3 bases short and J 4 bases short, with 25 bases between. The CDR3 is CASSHRSFRGRDLYNEQFF. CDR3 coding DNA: TGCGCCAGCAGCCATAGAAGTTTCCGGGGCAGAGATTTATACAATGAGCAGTTCTTC.

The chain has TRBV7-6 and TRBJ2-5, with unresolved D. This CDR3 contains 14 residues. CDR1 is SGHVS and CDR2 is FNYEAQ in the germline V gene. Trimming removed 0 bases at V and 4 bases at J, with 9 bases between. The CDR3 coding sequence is TGTGCCAGCAGCTTAGCTGACAACGGAGAGACCCAGTACTTC. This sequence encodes CASSLADNGETQYF.

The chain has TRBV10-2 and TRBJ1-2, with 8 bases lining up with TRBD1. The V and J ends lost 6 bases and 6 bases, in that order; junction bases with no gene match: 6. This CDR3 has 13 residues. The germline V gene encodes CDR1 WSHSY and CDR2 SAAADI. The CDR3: CASSAQGANGYTF. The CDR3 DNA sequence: TGCGCCAGCAGCGCCCAGGGGGCGAATGGCTACACCTTC.

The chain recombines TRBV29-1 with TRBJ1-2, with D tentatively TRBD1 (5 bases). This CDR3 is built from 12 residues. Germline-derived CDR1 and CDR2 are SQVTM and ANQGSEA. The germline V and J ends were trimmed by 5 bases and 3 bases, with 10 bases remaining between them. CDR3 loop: CSVQLGDYGYTF. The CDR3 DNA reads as TGCAGCGTTCAGCTAGGGGACTATGGCTACACCTTC.

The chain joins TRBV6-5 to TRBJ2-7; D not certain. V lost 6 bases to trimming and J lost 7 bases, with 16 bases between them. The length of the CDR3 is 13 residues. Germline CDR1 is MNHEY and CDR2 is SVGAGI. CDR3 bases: TGTGCCAGCAGCCAACGAGATCTTAGGGAGCAGTACTTC. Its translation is CASSQRDLREQYF.

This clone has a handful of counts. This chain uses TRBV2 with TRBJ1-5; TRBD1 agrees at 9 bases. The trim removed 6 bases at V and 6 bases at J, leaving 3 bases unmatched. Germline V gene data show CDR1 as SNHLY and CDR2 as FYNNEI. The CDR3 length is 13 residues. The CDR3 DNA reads TGTGCCAGCAGGGAGGGACAGGGTCAGCCCCAGCATTTT. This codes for CASREGQGQPQHF.

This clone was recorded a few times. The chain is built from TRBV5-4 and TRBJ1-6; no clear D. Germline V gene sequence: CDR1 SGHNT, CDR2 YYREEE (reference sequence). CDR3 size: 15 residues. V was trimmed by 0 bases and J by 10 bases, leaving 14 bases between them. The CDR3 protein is CASSLDRAYFSPLHF. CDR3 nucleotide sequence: TGTGCCAGCAGCTTGGACCGGGCCTACTTCTCACCCCTCCACTTT. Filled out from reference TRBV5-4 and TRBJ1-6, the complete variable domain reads ETGVTQSPTHLIKTRGQQVTLRCSSQSGHNTVSWYQQALGQGPQFIFQYYREEENGRGNFPPRFSGLQFPNYSSELNVNALELDDSALYLCASSLDRAYFSPLHFGNGTRLTVT.

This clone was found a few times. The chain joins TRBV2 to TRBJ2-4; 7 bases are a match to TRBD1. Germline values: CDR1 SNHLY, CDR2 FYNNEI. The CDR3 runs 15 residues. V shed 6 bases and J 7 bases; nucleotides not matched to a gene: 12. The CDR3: CASSQYQGVGNIQYF. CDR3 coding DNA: TGTGCCAGCAGCCAGTATCAGGGGGTAGGGAACATTCAGTACTTC. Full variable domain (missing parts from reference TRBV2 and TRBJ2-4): EPEVTQTPSHQVTQMGQEVILRCVPISNHLYFYWYRQILGQKVEFLVSFYNNEISEKSEIFDDQFSVERPDGSNFTLKIRSTKLEDSAMYFCASSQYQGVGNIQYFGAGTRLSVL.

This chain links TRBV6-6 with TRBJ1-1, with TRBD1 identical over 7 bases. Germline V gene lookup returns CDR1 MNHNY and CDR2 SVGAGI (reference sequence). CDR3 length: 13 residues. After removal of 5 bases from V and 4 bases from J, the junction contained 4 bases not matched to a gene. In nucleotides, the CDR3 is TGTGCCAGCAGTCCACAGGGGCGCACTGAAGCTTTCTTT. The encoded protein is CASSPQGRTEAFF.

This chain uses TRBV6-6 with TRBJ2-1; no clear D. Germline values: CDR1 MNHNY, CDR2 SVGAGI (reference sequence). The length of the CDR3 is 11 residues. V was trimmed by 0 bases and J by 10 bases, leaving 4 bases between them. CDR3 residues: CASSYSWEQFF. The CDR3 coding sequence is TGTGCCAGCAGTTACTCCTGGGAGCAGTTCTTC.

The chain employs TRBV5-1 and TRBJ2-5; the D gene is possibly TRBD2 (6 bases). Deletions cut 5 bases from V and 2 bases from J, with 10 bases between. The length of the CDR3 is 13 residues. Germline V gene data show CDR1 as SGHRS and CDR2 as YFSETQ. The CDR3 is CASREGTQETQYF. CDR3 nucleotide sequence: TGCGCCAGCAGGGAGGGTACACAAGAGACCCAGTACTTC.

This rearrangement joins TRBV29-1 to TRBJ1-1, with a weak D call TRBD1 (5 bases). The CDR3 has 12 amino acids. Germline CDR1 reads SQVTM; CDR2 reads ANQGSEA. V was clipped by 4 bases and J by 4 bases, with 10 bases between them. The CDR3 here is CSVGGGSTEAFF. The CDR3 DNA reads TGCAGCGTTGGTGGGGGAAGCACTGAAGCTTTCTTT.

This CDR3 reads CASSLEGSGGLAGDTQYF. CDR3 nucleotide sequence: TGTGCCAGCAGCTTAGAAGGGTCGGGAGGACTAGCCGGAGATACGCAGTATTTT. The rearrangement joins TRBV7-3 to TRBJ2-3, with 8 bases matching TRBD2. Germline CDR1 SGHTA, CDR2 FQGTGA. The CDR3 runs 18 residues. The trim removed 2 bases at V and 5 bases at J, leaving 15 bases unmatched.

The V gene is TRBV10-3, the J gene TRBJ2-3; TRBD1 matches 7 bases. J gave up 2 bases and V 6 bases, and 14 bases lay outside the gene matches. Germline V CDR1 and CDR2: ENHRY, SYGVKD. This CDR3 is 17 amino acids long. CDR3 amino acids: CAISRAGTERYTDTQYF. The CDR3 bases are TGTGCCATCAGCCGAGCCGGGACAGAGAGGTACACAGATACGCAGTATTTT.

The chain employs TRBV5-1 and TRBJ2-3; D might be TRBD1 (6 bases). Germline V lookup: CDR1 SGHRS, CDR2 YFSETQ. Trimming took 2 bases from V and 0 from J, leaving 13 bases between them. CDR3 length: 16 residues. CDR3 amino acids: CASSLPGTTSTDTQYF. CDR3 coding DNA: TGCGCCAGCAGCTTACCCGGGACAACTAGCACAGATACGCAGTATTTT. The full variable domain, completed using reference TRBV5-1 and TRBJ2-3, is KAGVTQTPRYLIKTRGQQVTLSCSPISGHRSVSWYQQTPGQGLQFLFEYFSETQRNKGNFPGRFSGRQFSNSRSEMNVSTLELGDSALYLCASSLPGTTSTDTQYFGPGTRLTVL.

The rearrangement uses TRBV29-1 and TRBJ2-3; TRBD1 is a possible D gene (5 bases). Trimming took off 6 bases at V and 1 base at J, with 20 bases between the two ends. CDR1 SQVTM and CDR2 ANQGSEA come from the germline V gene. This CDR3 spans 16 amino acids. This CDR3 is CSVLGLPRQRTDTQYF. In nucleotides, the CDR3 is TGCAGCGTCCTAGGGCTACCGAGACAGCGCACAGATACGCAGTATTTT.

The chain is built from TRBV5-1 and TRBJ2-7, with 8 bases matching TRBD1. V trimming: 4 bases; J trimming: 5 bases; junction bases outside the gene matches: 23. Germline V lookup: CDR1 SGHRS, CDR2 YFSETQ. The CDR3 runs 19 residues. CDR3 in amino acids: CASSQSDAGQGQAVHEQYF. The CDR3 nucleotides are TGCGCCAGCAGCCAGTCAGACGCTGGACAGGGCCAGGCTGTCCACGAGCAGTACTTC.

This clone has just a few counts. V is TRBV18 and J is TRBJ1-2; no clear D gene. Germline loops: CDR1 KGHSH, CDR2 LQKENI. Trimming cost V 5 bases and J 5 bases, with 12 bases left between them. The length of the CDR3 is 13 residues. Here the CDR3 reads CASSNGRKYGYTF. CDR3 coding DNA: TGTGCCAGCTCAAACGGCAGGAAGTATGGCTACACCTTC.

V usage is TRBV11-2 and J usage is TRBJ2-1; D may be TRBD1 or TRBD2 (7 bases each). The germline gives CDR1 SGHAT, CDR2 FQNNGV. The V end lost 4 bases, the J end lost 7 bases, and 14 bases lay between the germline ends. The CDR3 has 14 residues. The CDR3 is CASSSRQGGNEQFF. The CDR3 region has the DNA TGTGCCAGCAGCTCCAGACAGGGAGGGAATGAGCAGTTCTTC.